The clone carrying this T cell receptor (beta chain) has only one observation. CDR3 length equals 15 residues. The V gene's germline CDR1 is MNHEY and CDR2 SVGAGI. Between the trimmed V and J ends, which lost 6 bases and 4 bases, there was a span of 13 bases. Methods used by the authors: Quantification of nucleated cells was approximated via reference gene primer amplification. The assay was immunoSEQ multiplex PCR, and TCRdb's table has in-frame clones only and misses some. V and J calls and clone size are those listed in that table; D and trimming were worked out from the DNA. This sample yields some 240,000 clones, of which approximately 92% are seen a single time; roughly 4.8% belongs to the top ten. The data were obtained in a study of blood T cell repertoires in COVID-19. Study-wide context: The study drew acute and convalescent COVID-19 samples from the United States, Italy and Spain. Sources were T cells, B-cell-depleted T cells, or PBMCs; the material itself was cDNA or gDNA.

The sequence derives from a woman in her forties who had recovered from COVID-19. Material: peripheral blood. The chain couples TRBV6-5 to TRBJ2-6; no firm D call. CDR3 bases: TGTGCCAGCAGCTCCGGGTCTGTCGGGGCCAACGTCCTGACTTTC. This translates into CASSSGSVGANVLTF.